This T cell receptor (beta chain) emerged from a study of chemoradiotherapy in HPV16-positive cancers. The study's findings and limits: The functional HPV-specific definition rests on just a couple of HPV16-positive patients. Better recurrence-free survival went with HPV-responsive T-cell expansion in HPV16-positive patients.

Germline V gene data show CDR1 as MNHEY and CDR2 as SVGAGI. This CDR3 region has 16 residues. The germline V and J ends were trimmed by 2 bases and 0 bases, with 8 bases remaining between them. With regard to this clone: Its specificity is not known.

Only in-frame clones appear in the TCRdb table, and some are missing; sequencing was by immunoSEQ multiplex PCR. The repertoire holds fewer than 70,000 clones, with under 95% as singletons. The sequences come from blood, collected from a patient who underwent chemoradiotherapy. The chain uses TRBV6-5 and TRBJ2-6; D unresolved. The TCR was taken from a human donor with HPV-associated anogenital cancer. CDR3 nucleotide sequence: TGTGCCAGCAGTTACGGGGTTGGCTCTGGGGCCAACGTCCTGACTTTC. Its translation: CASSYGVGSGANVLTF.